The rows below give T cell receptor beta chains drawn from one sample of a study of blood T cell repertoires in COVID-19. Clones were read by immunoSEQ multiplex PCR, and TCRdb kept only the in-frame ones, dropping some. The sample yields approximately 210,000 clones, around three quarters seen once. The source material was PBMCs or T cells enriched from blood (not recorded which). The receptors derive from a woman aged 45 to 65 with acute COVID-19. CDR3s include the opening cysteine and the closing phenylalanine or tryptophan. D genes are given only for firm matches. Only some rows state a clone size, as once, few, many or a class for expanded clones.

d_gene	j_gene	v_gene	abundance	CDR3aa	CDR3nt
.	TRBJ1-5	TRBV19	.	CASSDRGGQGHQPQHF	TGTGCCAGTAGTGACCGGGGGGGGCAGGGTCATCAGCCCCAGCATTTT
.	TRBJ1-1	TRBV5-1	few	CASGSQGRMNTEAFF	TGCGCCAGCGGAAGCCAGGGTAGGATGAACACTGAAGCTTTCTTT
.	TRBJ2-1	TRBV28	.	CASSPRQGQFF	TGTGCCAGCAGCCCGCGCCAGGGGCAGTTCTTC
TRBD1	TRBJ1-1	TRBV7-9	.	CASSLTGTGGIGAFF	TGTGCCAGCAGCTTAACCGGGACAGGGGGGATCGGAGCTTTCTTT
.	TRBJ1-5	TRBV28	.	CASSFRVLIQPQHF	TGTGCCAGCAGTTTCAGGGTTCTTATTCAGCCCCAGCATTTT
.	TRBJ1-2	TRBV7-8	few	CASSPRTAASYGYTF	TGTGCCAGCAGCCCTAGGACAGCGGCCAGCTATGGCTACACCTTC
TRBD1	TRBJ1-5	TRBV19	.	CASSFGRGELAQHF	TGTGCCAGTAGTTTCGGCAGGGGGGAGCTGGCCCAGCATTTT
TRBD1	TRBJ2-1	TRBV29-1	.	CSVPPGDRGHNEQFF	TGCAGCGTGCCCCCTGGGGACAGGGGGCACAATGAGCAGTTCTTC
TRBD1	TRBJ1-5	TRBV19	.	CASRLGQGGPQHF	TGTGCCAGTAGGCTGGGCCAGGGGGGGCCCCAGCATTTT
.	TRBJ1-5	TRBV18	few	CASSQQGPFNQPQHF	TGTGCCAGCTCACAACAGGGACCATTCAATCAGCCCCAGCATTTT
.	TRBJ1-2	TRBV7-9	few	CASSLAEAYGYTF	TGTGCCAGCAGCCTCGCTGAAGCCTATGGCTACACCTTC
TRBD1	TRBJ1-4	TRBV28	once	CASSPTGGRTNEKLFF	TGTGCCAGCAGCCCAACAGGGGGCAGAACTAATGAAAAACTGTTTTTT
.	TRBJ1-5	TRBV19	many	CASSSGVRQPQHF	TGTGCCAGTAGTAGTGGAGTCAGACAGCCCCAGCATTTT
TRBD1	TRBJ1-5	TRBV7-2	.	CASSVPGQGSSQHF	TGTGCCAGCAGCGTACCGGGACAGGGCAGCTCCCAGCATTTT
TRBD1	TRBJ1-2	TRBV6-5	few	CAGQGYGYTF	TGTGCCGGACAGGGATATGGCTACACCTTC
.	TRBJ1-2	TRBV10-3	.	CAIRKDGGYGYTF	TGTGCCATCAGGAAGGACGGAGGCTATGGCTACACCTTC
.	TRBJ1-5	TRBV30	.	CAWSVQGGQPQHF	TGTGCCTGGAGTGTACAGGGCGGACAGCCCCAGCATTTT
.	TRBJ1-6	TRBV4-3	.	CASSQDRGSPLHF	TGCGCCAGCAGCCAGGATCGGGGTTCACCCCTCCACTTT
.	TRBJ1-2	TRBV6-1	.	CASSENRFYGYTF	TGTGCCAGCAGTGAGAACAGGTTCTATGGCTACACCTTC
TRBD2	TRBJ2-2	TRBV5-5	.	CASSFWGGANTGELFF	TGTGCCAGCAGCTTTTGGGGGGGTGCGAACACCGGGGAGCTGTTTTTT
.	TRBJ1-6	TRBV7-3	few	CASSSQLNGVLHF	TGTGCCAGCAGCTCACAACTTAACGGGGTTCTCCACTTT
.	TRBJ1-5	TRBV5-1	.	CASSLESGGYQPQHF	TGCGCCAGCAGCTTGGAGTCCGGGGGTTATCAGCCCCAGCATTTT
TRBD1	TRBJ1-5	TRBV2	once	CASRYRGSNQPQHF	TGTGCCAGCAGGTACAGGGGTAGCAATCAGCCCCAGCATTTT
TRBD1	TRBJ1-2	TRBV11-2	once	CASSLARDSFYGYTF	TGTGCCAGCAGCTTAGCGCGGGACAGCTTCTATGGCTACACCTTC
.	TRBJ1-2	TRBV5-5	.	CASSKQNTGNFGYGYTF	TGTGCCAGCAGCAAGCAGAACACAGGGAATTTTGGCTATGGCTACACCTTC
.	TRBJ2-2	TRBV4-1	.	CASSQEVGVRTGELFF	TGCGCCAGCAGCCAAGAAGTCGGGGTTAGAACCGGGGAGCTGTTTTTT
.	TRBJ2-2	TRBV18	.	CASSPQGSADTGELFF	TGTGCCAGCTCACCGCAGGGGAGCGCCGACACCGGGGAGCTGTTTTTT
TRBD1	TRBJ1-3	TRBV6-5	.	CASSYGDSRNTIYF	TGTGCCAGCAGTTACGGGGACAGTCGAAACACCATATATTTT
.	TRBJ2-2	TRBV11-3	.	CASSNSMEGYTGELFF	TGTGCCAGCAGCAATTCAATGGAGGGGTACACCGGGGAGCTGTTTTTT
TRBD1	TRBJ1-2	TRBV5-1	.	CASSPGQGDYGYTF	TGCGCCAGCAGCCCGGGACAGGGAGACTATGGCTACACCTTC
TRBD1	TRBJ2-5	TRBV5-1	.	CASHTQGARETQYF	TGCGCCAGCCACACGCAGGGGGCGAGAGAGACCCAGTACTTC
TRBD2	TRBJ2-5	TRBV5-4	.	CASSSGTSGGKTQYF	TGTGCCAGCAGCTCGGGGACTAGCGGGGGGAAGACCCAGTACTTC
TRBD1	TRBJ1-6	TRBV28	.	CASSSPRGRESPLHF	TGTGCCAGCAGCTCACCCAGGGGGCGGGAATCACCCCTCCACTTT
.	TRBJ1-1	TRBV12-3/TRBV12-4	.	CASPRGLNTEAFF	TGTGCCAGTCCGAGGGGGTTGAACACTGAAGCTTTCTTT
.	TRBJ2-1	TRBV7-8	few	CASSFGGYSYNEQFF	TGTGCCAGCAGCTTCGGGGGTTACTCCTACAATGAGCAGTTCTTC